Below, one T cell receptor (beta chain) is given with its context. These data come from a study of blood T cell repertoires in COVID-19. As for the study in general: Collection of acute and convalescent COVID-19 samples took place in the United States, Italy and Spain.

TCRdb's table, derived via immunoSEQ multiplex PCR, lists solely in-frame clones and lacks some. Here the sample spans approximately 72,000 clones, around 85% being singletons. In germline, CDR1 is MNHEY, CDR2 SVGAGI. The CDR3 loop spans 13 amino acids. The V and J ends lost 4 bases and 6 bases respectively, with 12 bases between them. The receptor's source is a woman aged 80 or over with active or convalescent COVID-19. Material for sequencing was peripheral blood. The gene calls are TRBV6-5 and TRBJ1-2, with D unresolved. CDR3 region: CASSWGGLNGYTF. CDR3 nucleotides: TGTGCCAGCAGTTGGGGAGGGTTAAATGGCTACACCTTC.